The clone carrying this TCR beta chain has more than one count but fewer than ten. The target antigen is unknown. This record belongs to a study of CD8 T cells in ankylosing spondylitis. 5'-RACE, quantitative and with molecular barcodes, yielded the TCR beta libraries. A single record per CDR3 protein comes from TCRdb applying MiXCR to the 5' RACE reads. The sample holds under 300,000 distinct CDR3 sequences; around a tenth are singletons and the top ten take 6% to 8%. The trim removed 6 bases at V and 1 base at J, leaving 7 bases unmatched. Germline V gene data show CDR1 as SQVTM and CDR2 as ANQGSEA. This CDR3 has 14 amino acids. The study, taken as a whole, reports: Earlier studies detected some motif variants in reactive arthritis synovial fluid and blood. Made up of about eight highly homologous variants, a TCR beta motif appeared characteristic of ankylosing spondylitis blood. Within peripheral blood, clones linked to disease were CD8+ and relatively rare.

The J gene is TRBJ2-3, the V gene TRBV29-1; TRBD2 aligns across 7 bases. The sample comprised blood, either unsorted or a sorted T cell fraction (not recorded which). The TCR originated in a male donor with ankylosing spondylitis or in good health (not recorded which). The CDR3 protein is CSVLGGSGTDTQYF. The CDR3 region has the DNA TGCAGCGTGCTGGGAGGGAGCGGCACAGATACGCAGTATTTT.